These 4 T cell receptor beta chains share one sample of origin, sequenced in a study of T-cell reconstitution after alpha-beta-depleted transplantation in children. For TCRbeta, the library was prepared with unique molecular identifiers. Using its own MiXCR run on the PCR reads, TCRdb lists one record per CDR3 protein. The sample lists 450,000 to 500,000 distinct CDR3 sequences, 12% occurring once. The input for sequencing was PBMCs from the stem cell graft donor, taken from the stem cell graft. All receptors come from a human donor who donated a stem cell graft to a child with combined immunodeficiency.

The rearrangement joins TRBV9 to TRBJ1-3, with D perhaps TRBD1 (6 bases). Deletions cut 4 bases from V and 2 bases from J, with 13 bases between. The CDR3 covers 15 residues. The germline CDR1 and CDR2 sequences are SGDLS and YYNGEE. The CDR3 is CASSSLRGTGNTIYF. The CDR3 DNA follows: TGTGCCAGCAGCTCTCTCAGGGGCACTGGAAACACCATATATTTT. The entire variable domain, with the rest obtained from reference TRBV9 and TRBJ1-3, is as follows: DSGVTQTPKHLITATGQRVTLRCSPRSGDLSVYWYQQSLDQGLQFLIQYYNGEERAKGNILERFSAQQFPDLHSELNLSSLELGDSALYFCASSSLRGTGNTIYFGEGSWLTVV.

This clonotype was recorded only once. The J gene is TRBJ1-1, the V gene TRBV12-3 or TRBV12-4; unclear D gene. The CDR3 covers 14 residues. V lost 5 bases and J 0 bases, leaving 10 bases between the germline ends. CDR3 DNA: TGTGCCAGCAGTCCCCGCGGTATGAACACTGAAGCTTTCTTT. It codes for CASSPRGMNTEAFF.

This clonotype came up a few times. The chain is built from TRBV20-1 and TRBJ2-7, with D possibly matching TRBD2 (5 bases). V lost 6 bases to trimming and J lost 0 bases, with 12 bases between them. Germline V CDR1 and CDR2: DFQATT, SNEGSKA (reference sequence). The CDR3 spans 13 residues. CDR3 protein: CSAERVSSYEQYF. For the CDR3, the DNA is TGCAGTGCCGAGAGGGTTAGCTCCTACGAGCAGTACTTC.

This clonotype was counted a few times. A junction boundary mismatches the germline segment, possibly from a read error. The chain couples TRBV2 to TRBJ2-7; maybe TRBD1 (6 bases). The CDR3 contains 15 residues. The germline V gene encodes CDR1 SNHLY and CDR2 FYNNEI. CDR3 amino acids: CASSEGDTRSYEQYF. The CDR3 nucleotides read TGTGCCAGCAGCGAAGGGGACACCCGCTCCTACGAGCAGTACTTC.